This is a list of T cell receptor beta chains from one sample in a study of T cells in localized non-small cell lung cancer. Method: immunoSEQ multiplex PCR; TCRdb's copy keeps in-frame clones and lacks some. The data show some 11,000 clones, roughly 80% seen once. Sequences were derived from peripheral blood mononuclear cells, sampled before any cancer treatment. These TCRs come from a female donor older than 55 with stage II lung adenocarcinoma. Both conserved end residues are part of each CDR3. The order of the fields is J gene, D gene, V gene, clone size, CDR3 protein, CDR3 DNA. A D gene is named only where the DNA matches it firmly. Expanded clones get a size class; other rows say once, few or many, or leave the size out.

TRBJ1-6	TRBD1	TRBV7-2	-	CASSLARRGHSPLHF	TGTGCCAGCAGCTTAGCGCGCAGGGGGCACTCACCCCTCCACTTT
TRBJ1-1	TRBD1	TRBV7-9	-	CALLTGGGTEAFF	TGTGCCCTGCTCACAGGGGGGGGCACTGAAGCTTTCTTT
TRBJ1-5	-	TRBV28	once	CASGWGIANQPQHF	TGTGCCAGCGGGTGGGGAATCGCTAATCAGCCCCAGCATTTT
TRBJ1-4	-	TRBV5-4	-	CASSLLGKKLFF	TGTGCCAGCAGCTTGCTGGGGAAAAAACTGTTTTTT
TRBJ1-4	-	TRBV5-6	few	CASSLIGEKLFF	TGTGCCAGCAGCTTGATAGGAGAAAAACTGTTTTTT
TRBJ1-1	-	TRBV19	-	CASSRLARPDAFF	TGTGCCAGTAGTCGACTGGCGCGGCCAGATGCTTTCTTT
TRBJ2-3	-	TRBV7-9	-	CASSPSTDTQYF	TGTGCCAGCAGCCCCAGCACAGATACGCAGTATTTT
TRBJ1-4	-	TRBV2	-	CASSLNEKLFF	TGTGCCAGCAGTCTAAATGAAAAACTGTTTTTT
TRBJ1-4	-	TRBV6-5	-	CASSYQTGVEKLFF	TGTGCCAGCAGTTACCAGACAGGCGTTGAAAAACTGTTTTTT
TRBJ2-6	-	TRBV4-2	-	CASSQGGSGANVLTF	TGTGCCAGCAGCCAAGGGGGCTCTGGGGCCAACGTCCTGACTTTC
TRBJ1-1	-	TRBV5-1	-	CASRYGGSTEAFF	TGCGCCAGCCGTTACGGGGGGTCGACTGAAGCTTTCTTT
TRBJ2-3	TRBD2	TRBV28	-	CASSLNSGATDTQYF	TGTGCCAGCAGTTTAAATAGCGGGGCCACAGATACGCAGTATTTT
TRBJ2-7	-	TRBV21-1	few	CASIPPLPPASEQYF	TGTGCCAGTATTCCTCCCCTACCTCCCGCGAGCGAGCAGTACTTC
TRBJ2-3	TRBD2	TRBV7-3	-	CASSRTSLLTDTQYF	TGTGCCAGCAGCAGGACTAGCCTTCTCACAGATACGCAGTATTTT
TRBJ1-1	-	TRBV10-3	-	CAIRSNWTLLPGTEAFF	TGTGCCATCAGGTCAAACTGGACCCTCCTCCCGGGCACTGAAGCTTTCTTT
TRBJ1-2	-	TRBV4-2	-	CASSQAAAGPNYGYTF	TGTGCCAGCAGCCAAGCTGCGGCCGGACCCAATTATGGCTACACCTTC
TRBJ1-2	-	TRBV19	-	CASQYHGTNYGYTF	TGTGCCAGTCAGTACCACGGCACAAACTATGGCTACACCTTC
TRBJ1-6	TRBD1	TRBV5-1	-	CASSPGQGAFNSPLHF	TGCGCCAGCAGCCCCGGACAGGGGGCGTTCAATTCACCCCTCCACTTT
TRBJ2-2	-	TRBV19	-	CASPRIDTGELFF	TGTGCCAGTCCTAGGATCGACACCGGGGAGCTGTTTTTT
TRBJ2-4	-	TRBV6-6	-	CASSDSGGAKNIQYF	TGTGCCAGCAGTGACTCAGGGGGGGCCAAAAACATTCAGTACTTC
TRBJ2-7	TRBD2	TRBV2	-	CASRGTSQAYEQYF	TGTGCCAGCAGGGGGACTAGTCAGGCCTACGAGCAGTACTTC
TRBJ2-7	TRBD2	TRBV27	-	CASSPRAGDLYEQYF	TGTGCCAGCAGTCCGCGAGCGGGGGACCTCTACGAGCAGTACTTC
TRBJ2-3	TRBD2	TRBV9	-	CASTPWGTNVSTDTQYF	TGTGCCAGCACCCCTTGGGGGACTAACGTTAGCACAGATACGCAGTATTTT
TRBJ2-7	-	TRBV2	-	CASSETGTFAYEQYF	TGTGCCAGCAGTGAAACGGGGACTTTTGCCTACGAGCAGTACTTC
TRBJ1-1	-	TRBV6-1	once	CASSEKRGALNTEAFF	TGTGCCAGCAGTGAAAAACGGGGGGCCCTGAACACTGAAGCTTTCTTT
TRBJ2-2	-	TRBV6-5	-	CASSYNLGSTGELFF	TGTGCCAGCAGTTACAATCTGGGCTCAACCGGGGAGCTGTTTTTT
TRBJ2-3	-	TRBV15	-	CATSRPLGGGLSTDTQYF	TGTGCCACCAGCAGACCCTTAGGAGGCGGCCTTAGCACAGATACGCAGTATTTT
TRBJ2-1	TRBD2	TRBV9	-	CASSPQGLAGEGEQFF	TGTGCCAGCAGCCCCCAGGGACTAGCGGGAGAGGGTGAGCAGTTCTTC
TRBJ1-2	-	TRBV5-1	-	CASSSQGRDGYTF	TGCGCCAGCAGCTCTCAGGGGAGGGATGGCTACACCTTC
TRBJ1-1	TRBD1	TRBV19	few	CASSIRTEGGLNTEAFF	TGTGCCAGTAGTATAAGAACAGAAGGGGGCCTGAACACTGAAGCTTTCTTT
TRBJ1-1	-	TRBV7-6	-	CASASLVGRTEAFF	TGTGCCAGCGCCTCTCTGGTGGGTCGCACTGAAGCTTTCTTT
TRBJ1-3	-	TRBV19	-	CASSSGASGNTIYF	TGTGCCAGTAGTTCGGGGGCCTCTGGAAACACCATATATTTT
TRBJ2-3	-	TRBV7-2	-	CASSLVLGTDTQYF	TGTGCCAGCAGCCTTGTACTAGGCACAGATACGCAGTATTTT
TRBJ1-1	-	TRBV5-1	-	CASSLSGGTEAFF	TGCGCCAGCAGCCTCAGTGGGGGGACTGAAGCTTTCTTT
TRBJ1-4	-	TRBV5-4	-	CASSRAAATNEKLFF	TGTGCCAGCAGCCGGGCGGCAGCAACTAATGAAAAACTGTTTTTT
TRBJ2-7	-	TRBV6-1	-	CASSEPDGINTYEQYF	TGTGCCAGCAGTGAACCGGACGGGATCAATACCTACGAGCAGTACTTC
TRBJ1-4	TRBD1	TRBV6-5	-	CASSYRQGAANEKLFF	TGTGCCAGCAGTTACCGACAGGGTGCTGCTAATGAAAAACTGTTTTTT
TRBJ2-7	TRBD1	TRBV11-3	-	CASSPGTANEQYF	TGTGCCAGCAGCCCCGGGACAGCCAACGAGCAGTACTTC
TRBJ2-2	-	TRBV7-2	-	CASSLDTNTGELFF	TGTGCCAGCAGCTTGGACACGAACACCGGGGAGCTGTTTTTT
TRBJ2-7	-	TRBV5-1	once	CASSPRPAYEQYF	TGCGCCAGCAGCCCCCGCCCGGCCTACGAGCAGTACTTC
TRBJ2-3	-	TRBV2	-	CASSEASGEDTQYF	TGTGCCAGCAGTGAAGCATCGGGAGAGGATACGCAGTATTTT
TRBJ1-6	-	TRBV7-6	-	CASSLSQGSTSPLHF	TGTGCCAGCAGCTTAAGTCAGGGGAGTACTTCACCCCTCCACTTT
TRBJ2-5	-	TRBV5-5	-	CASSPRAPWGETQYF	TGTGCCAGCAGCCCCCGGGCCCCGTGGGGAGAGACCCAGTACTTC
TRBJ2-6	-	TRBV19	-	CASSLERTNHKAANVLTF	TGTGCCAGTAGTCTCGAAAGGACAAATCACAAAGCGGCCAACGTCCTGACTTTC
TRBJ1-2	TRBD1	TRBV4-2	-	CASSRGGQGAFGYTF	TGTGCCAGCAGCCGAGGAGGACAGGGGGCTTTTGGCTACACCTTC
TRBJ1-2	-	TRBV7-9	-	CASSWADPFYGYTF	TGTGCCAGCAGCTGGGCGGACCCCTTCTATGGCTACACCTTC
TRBJ1-5	-	TRBV30	-	CAWTGDSNQPQHF	TGTGCCTGGACAGGGGACAGCAATCAGCCCCAGCATTTT
TRBJ2-7	-	TRBV9	-	CASSYSGTGSYEQYF	TGTGCCAGCAGTTACTCCGGGACTGGCTCCTACGAGCAGTACTTC
TRBJ1-4	TRBD1	TRBV11-2	-	CASSLEGGWTGRSSNEKLFF	TGTGCCAGCAGCTTAGAGGGCGGTTGGACAGGCCGCTCGAGTAATGAAAAACTGTTTTTT
TRBJ2-7	-	TRBV6-5	few	CASSYIPRGDYEQYF	TGTGCCAGCAGTTACATCCCCCGGGGCGACTACGAGCAGTACTTC